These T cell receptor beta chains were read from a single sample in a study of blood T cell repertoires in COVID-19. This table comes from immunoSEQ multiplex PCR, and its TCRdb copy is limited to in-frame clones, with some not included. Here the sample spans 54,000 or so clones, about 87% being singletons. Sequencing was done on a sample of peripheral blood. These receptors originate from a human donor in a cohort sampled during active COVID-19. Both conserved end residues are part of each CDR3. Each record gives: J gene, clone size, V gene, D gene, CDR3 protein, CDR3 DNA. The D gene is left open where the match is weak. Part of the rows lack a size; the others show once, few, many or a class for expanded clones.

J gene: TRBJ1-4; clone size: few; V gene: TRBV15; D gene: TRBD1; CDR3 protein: CATSRGQGNEKLFF; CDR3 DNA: TGTGCCACCAGCAGGGGACAGGGTAATGAAAAACTGTTTTTT
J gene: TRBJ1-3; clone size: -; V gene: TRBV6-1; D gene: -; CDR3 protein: CASSEYLVGGTGNTIYF; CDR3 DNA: TGTGCCAGCAGTGAATATTTAGTGGGAGGGACTGGAAACACCATATATTTT
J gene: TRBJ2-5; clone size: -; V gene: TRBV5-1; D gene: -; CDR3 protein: CASSSDRFGTQYF; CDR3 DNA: TGCGCCAGCAGCTCCGACAGGTTCGGGACCCAGTACTTC
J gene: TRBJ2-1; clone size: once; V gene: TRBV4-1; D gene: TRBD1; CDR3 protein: CASSLDRGDNEQFF; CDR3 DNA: TGCGCCAGCAGCCTGGACAGGGGGGACAATGAGCAGTTCTTC
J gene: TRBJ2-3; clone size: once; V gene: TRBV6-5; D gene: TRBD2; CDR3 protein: CASSYSMAGATDTQYF; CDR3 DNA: TGTGCCAGCAGTTACTCGATGGCGGGAGCTACCGATACGCAGTATTTT
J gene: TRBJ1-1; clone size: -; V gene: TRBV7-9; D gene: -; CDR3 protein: CASSSGTRTEAFF; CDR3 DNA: TGTGCCAGCAGCTCCGGGACAAGAACTGAAGCTTTCTTT
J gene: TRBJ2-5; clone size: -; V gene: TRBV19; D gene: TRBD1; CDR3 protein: CASRDRGLQETQYF; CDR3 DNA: TGTGCCAGCAGGGACAGGGGGTTACAAGAGACCCAGTACTTC
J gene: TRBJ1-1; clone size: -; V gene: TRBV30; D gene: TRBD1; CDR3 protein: CAWSTGTGFEAFF; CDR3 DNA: TGTGCCTGGAGTACCGGGACAGGGTTTGAAGCTTTCTTT
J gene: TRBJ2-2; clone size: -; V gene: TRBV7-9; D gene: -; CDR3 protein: CASSLQGAGELFF; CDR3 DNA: TGTGCCAGCAGCTTACAGGGCGCGGGGGAGCTGTTTTTT
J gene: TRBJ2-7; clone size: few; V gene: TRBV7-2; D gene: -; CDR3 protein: CASSPDGNSYEQYF; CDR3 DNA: TGTGCCAGCAGCCCGGACGGGAACTCCTACGAGCAGTACTTC
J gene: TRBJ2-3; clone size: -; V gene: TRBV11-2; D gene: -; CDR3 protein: CASSPGRHNTDTQYF; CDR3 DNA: TGTGCCAGCAGCCCCGGTCGACACAACACAGATACGCAGTATTTT
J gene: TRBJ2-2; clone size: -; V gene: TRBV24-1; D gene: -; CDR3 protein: CATSDFRTAARELFF; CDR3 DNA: TGTGCCACCAGTGATTTTAGGACAGCAGCTCGGGAGCTGTTTTTT
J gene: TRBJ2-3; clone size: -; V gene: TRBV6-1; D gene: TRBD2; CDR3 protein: CASSESGGAGTDTQYF; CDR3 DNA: TGTGCCAGCAGTGAATCGGGGGGGGCGGGCACAGATACGCAGTATTTT
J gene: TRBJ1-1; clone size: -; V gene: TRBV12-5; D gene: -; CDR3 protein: CASGSGLDLEAFF; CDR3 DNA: TGTGCTAGTGGTTCGGGACTCGACCTCGAGGCTTTCTTT
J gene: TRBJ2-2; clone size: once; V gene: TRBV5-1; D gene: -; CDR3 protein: CASSLAPGINTGELFF; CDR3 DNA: TGCGCCAGCAGCTTGGCCCCCGGGATCAACACCGGGGAGCTGTTTTTT
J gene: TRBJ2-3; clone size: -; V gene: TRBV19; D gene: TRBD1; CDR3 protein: CASSITGQGVTDTQYF; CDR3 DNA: TGTGCCAGTAGTATCACCGGACAGGGAGTCACAGATACGCAGTATTTT
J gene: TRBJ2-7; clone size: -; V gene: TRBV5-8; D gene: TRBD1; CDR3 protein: CASSDGTGRRQYF; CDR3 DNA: TGTGCCAGCAGCGATGGGACAGGGAGAAGGCAGTACTTC
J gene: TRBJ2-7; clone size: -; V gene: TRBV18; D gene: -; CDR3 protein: CASSPLNAREQYF; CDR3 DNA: TGTGCCAGCTCACCACTAAATGCTAGGGAGCAGTACTTC
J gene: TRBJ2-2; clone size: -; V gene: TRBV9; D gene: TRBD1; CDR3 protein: CASSETGVNTGELFF; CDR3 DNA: TGTGCCAGCAGCGAGACAGGGGTGAACACCGGGGAGCTGTTTTTT
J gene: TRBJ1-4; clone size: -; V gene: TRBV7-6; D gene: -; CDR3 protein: CASSLTGFTNEKLFF; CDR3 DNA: TGTGCCAGCAGCTTAACAGGGTTTACTAATGAAAAACTGTTTTTT
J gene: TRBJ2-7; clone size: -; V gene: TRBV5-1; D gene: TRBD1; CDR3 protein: CASSPGTAYEQYF; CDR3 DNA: TGCGCCAGCAGCCCCGGGACAGCCTACGAGCAGTACTTC
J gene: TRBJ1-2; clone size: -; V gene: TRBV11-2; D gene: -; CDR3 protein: CASSSEGDGYTF; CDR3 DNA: TGTGCCAGCAGCTCCGAGGGGGATGGCTACACCTTC
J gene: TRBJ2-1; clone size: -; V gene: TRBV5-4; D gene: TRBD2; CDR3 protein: CASSLNLAGVNEQFF; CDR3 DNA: TGTGCCAGCAGCTTGAATCTAGCGGGAGTCAATGAGCAGTTCTTC
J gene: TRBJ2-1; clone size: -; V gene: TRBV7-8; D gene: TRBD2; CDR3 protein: CASSLILAGGEQFF; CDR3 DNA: TGTGCCAGCAGCTTAATCCTAGCGGGAGGTGAGCAGTTCTTC
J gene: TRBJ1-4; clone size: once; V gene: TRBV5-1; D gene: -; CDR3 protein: CASSLAGAGGANEKLFF; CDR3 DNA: TGCGCCAGCAGCCTAGCAGGGGCGGGGGGGGCTAATGAAAAACTGTTTTTT
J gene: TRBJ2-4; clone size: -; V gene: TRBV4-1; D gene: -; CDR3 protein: CASSQDNKGNAKNIQYF; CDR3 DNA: TGCGCCAGCAGCCAAGATAATAAGGGGAATGCCAAAAACATTCAGTACTTC
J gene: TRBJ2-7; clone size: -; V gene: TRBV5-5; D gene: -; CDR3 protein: CASCERVVGYEQYF; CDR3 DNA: TGTGCCAGCTGCGAGAGGGTAGTAGGTTACGAGCAGTACTTC
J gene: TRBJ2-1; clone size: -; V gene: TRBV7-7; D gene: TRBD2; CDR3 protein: CASSYRPGLAGANEQFF; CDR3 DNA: TGTGCCAGCAGCTACCGACCGGGACTAGCGGGGGCCAATGAGCAGTTCTTC
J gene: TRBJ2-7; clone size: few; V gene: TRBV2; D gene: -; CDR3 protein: CAGGALLDYEQYF; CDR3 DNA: TGTGCAGGGGGTGCTTTACTCGACTACGAGCAGTACTTC
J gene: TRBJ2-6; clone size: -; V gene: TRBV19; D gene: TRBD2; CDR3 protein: CASSALAGVGGGANVLTF; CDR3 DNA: TGTGCCAGTAGTGCGCTAGCGGGAGTGGGCGGTGGGGCCAACGTCCTGACTTTC
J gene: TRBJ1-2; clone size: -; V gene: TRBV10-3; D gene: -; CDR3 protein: CAISEGGYSGYTF; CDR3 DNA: TGTGCCATCAGTGAGGGGGGGTACAGTGGCTACACCTTC
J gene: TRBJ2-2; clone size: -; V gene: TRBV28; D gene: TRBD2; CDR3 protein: CASRPRKGLAGPINTGELFF; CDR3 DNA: TGTGCCAGCAGGCCTCGAAAGGGACTAGCGGGACCGATAAACACCGGGGAGCTGTTTTTT
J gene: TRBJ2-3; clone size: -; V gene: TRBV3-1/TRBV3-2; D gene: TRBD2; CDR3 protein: CASSARGADTQYF; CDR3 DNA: TGTGCCAGCAGCGCCCGGGGGGCAGATACGCAGTATTTT
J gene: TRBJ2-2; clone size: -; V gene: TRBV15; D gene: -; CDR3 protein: CATSRDLYGELFF; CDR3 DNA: TGTGCCACCAGCAGAGATTTGTACGGGGAGCTGTTTTTT
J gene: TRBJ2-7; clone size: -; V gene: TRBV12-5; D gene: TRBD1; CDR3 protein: CASGPPLDRGWDEQYF; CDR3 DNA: TGTGCTAGTGGCCCCCCACTCGACAGGGGCTGGGACGAGCAGTACTTC
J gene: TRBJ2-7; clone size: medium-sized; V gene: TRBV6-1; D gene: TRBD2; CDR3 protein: CASSDQIAGINEQYF; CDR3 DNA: TGTGCCAGCAGTGACCAGATAGCGGGGATAAACGAGCAGTACTTC
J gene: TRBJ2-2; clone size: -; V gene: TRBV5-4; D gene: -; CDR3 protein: CASSLMYDTGELFF; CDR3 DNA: TGTGCCAGCAGCTTGATGTATGACACCGGGGAGCTGTTTTTT
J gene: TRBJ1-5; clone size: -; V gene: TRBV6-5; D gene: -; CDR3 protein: CASNRRQNQPQHF; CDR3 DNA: TGTGCCAGCAATCGTAGACAGAATCAGCCCCAGCATTTT
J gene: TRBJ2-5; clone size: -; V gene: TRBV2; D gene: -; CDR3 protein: CASRATGKGSQETQYF; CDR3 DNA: TGTGCCAGCAGAGCTACAGGGAAGGGGAGTCAAGAGACCCAGTACTTC
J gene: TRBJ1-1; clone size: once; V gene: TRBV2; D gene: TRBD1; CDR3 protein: CASRPLRTGEAFF; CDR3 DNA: TGTGCCAGCAGGCCTTTAAGGACAGGGGAAGCTTTCTTT
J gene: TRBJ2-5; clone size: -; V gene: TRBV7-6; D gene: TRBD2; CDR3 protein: CASSLGGGGRETQYF; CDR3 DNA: TGTGCCAGCAGCTTAGGCGGGGGAGGCAGGGAGACCCAGTACTTC
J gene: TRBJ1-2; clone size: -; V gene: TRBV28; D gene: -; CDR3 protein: CASNVLRAGGYTF; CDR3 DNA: TGTGCCAGCAACGTGCTTCGGGCGGGAGGCTACACCTTC
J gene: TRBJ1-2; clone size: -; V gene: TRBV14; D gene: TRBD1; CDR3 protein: CASSQGQGAFYGYTF; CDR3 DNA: TGTGCCAGCAGCCAAGGGCAGGGGGCATTCTATGGCTACACCTTC
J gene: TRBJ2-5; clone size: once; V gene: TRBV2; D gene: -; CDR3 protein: CASNRYPGQEETQYF; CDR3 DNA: TGTGCCAGCAATAGGTATCCGGGACAAGAAGAGACCCAGTACTTC
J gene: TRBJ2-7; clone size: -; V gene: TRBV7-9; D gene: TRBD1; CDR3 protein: CASSFGSGTGTYEQYF; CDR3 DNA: TGTGCCAGCAGCTTTGGGAGCGGGACAGGGACCTACGAGCAGTACTTC
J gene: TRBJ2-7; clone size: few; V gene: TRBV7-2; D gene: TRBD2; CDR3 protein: CASSLSGGPGEQYF; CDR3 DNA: TGTGCCAGCAGCTTGAGCGGGGGTCCAGGGGAGCAGTACTTC
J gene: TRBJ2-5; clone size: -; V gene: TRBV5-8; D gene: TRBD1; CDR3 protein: CASSHSSGTGETQYF; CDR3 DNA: TGTGCCAGCAGTCATAGCTCCGGGACAGGAGAGACCCAGTACTTC